The text below deals with one TCR beta chain. Its specificity is not known. The data were obtained in a study of cytomegalovirus exposure and HLA in healthy donors. Looking at the study overall: The roughly 670 first-cohort repertoires shared a platform with the approximately 130 validation repertoires, as reported in a later analysis. Study-wide results and caveats: Cytomegalovirus-associated status was assigned to 150 to 200 TCR beta chains. For cytomegalovirus status, the classifier reportedly gave diagnoses with high specificity and sensitivity. In vitro testing confirmed a few CMV-associated chains as specific for CMV antigens.

Trimming cost V 3 bases and J 1 base; bases outside gene matches: 6. The length of the CDR3 is 16 residues. CDR1 and CDR2 from the germline V gene are SGHAT and FQNNGV. Here immunoSEQ multiplex PCR was the method, and the copy in TCRdb shows in-frame clones only, minus some. Of approximately 120,000 clones in the sample, roughly 94% were seen once. The chain employs TRBV11-2 and TRBJ1-3; 7 bases align to TRBD1. This TCR derives from a woman under 30 in good health and CMV-seronegative. Sequences were obtained from PBMCs. The CDR3 here is CASSLFPGGSGNTIYF. The CDR3 DNA follows: TGTGCCAGCAGCTTGTTTCCAGGGGGATCTGGAAACACCATATATTTT.